Listed below are T cell receptor beta chains from one sample, sequenced in a study of Graves' ophthalmopathy and Graves' hyperthyroidism. In TCRdb, the multiplex PCR reads were re-called with MiXCR into one record per CDR3 protein. The repertoire holds about 740,000 distinct CDR3 sequences, with 35% to 50% as singletons. Input material: peripheral blood. Receptors were obtained from an adult man with Graves' ophthalmopathy. CDR3s include the opening cysteine and the closing phenylalanine or tryptophan. D genes are given only for firm matches. Expanded clones get a size class; other rows say once, few or many, or leave the size out.

d_gene: NA; abundance: many; j_gene: TRBJ2-7; v_gene: TRBV10-2; CDR3aa: CASADTYEQYF; CDR3nt: TGCGCCAGCGCCGACACCTACGAGCAGTACTTC
d_gene: TRBD1; abundance: NA; j_gene: TRBJ2-7; v_gene: TRBV2; CDR3aa: CASSPGQGSYDQYF; CDR3nt: TGTGCCAGCAGCCCCGGACAGGGGTCGTACGACCAGTACTTC
d_gene: NA; abundance: NA; j_gene: TRBJ2-7; v_gene: TRBV7-8; CDR3aa: CASSPWTVTSYEQYF; CDR3nt: TGTGCCAGCAGCCCATGGACAGTTACATCCTACGAGCAGTACTTC
d_gene: TRBD1; abundance: few; j_gene: TRBJ1-5; v_gene: TRBV2; CDR3aa: CASSGGTESNQPQHF; CDR3nt: TGTGCCAGCAGTGGGGGGACAGAAAGTAATCAGCCCCAGCATTTT
d_gene: NA; abundance: NA; j_gene: TRBJ1-6; v_gene: TRBV7-9; CDR3aa: CASSGGNENNSPLHF; CDR3nt: TGTGCCAGCAGCGGGGGTAACGAGAATAATTCACCCCTCCACTTT
d_gene: TRBD1; abundance: few; j_gene: TRBJ1-6; v_gene: TRBV25-1; CDR3aa: CASGSTNRGYNSPLHF; CDR3nt: TGTGCCAGCGGAAGTACAAACAGGGGCTATAATTCACCCCTCCACTTT
d_gene: NA; abundance: many; j_gene: TRBJ2-7; v_gene: TRBV15; CDR3aa: CATSRDRAREQYF; CDR3nt: TGTGCCACCAGCAGAGATCGGGCTCGCGAGCAGTACTTC
d_gene: TRBD2; abundance: NA; j_gene: TRBJ2-2; v_gene: TRBV20-1; CDR3aa: CSARGGSGTNTGELFF; CDR3nt: TGCAGTGCTAGAGGCGGTAGCGGGACGAACACCGGGGAGCTGTTTTTT
d_gene: NA; abundance: many; j_gene: TRBJ2-7; v_gene: TRBV10-3; CDR3aa: CAISESSAEQYF; CDR3nt: TGTGCCATCAGTGAGTCTTCTGCCGAGCAGTACTTC
d_gene: NA; abundance: NA; j_gene: TRBJ1-4; v_gene: TRBV5-4; CDR3aa: CASSLQGGGEKLFF; CDR3nt: TGTGCCAGCAGCTTACAGGGAGGGGGTGAAAAACTGTTTTTT
d_gene: NA; abundance: many; j_gene: TRBJ1-1; v_gene: TRBV6-6; CDR3aa: CASSPREGTEAFF; CDR3nt: TGTGCCAGCAGCCCCAGGGAGGGCACTGAAGCTTTCTTT
d_gene: NA; abundance: NA; j_gene: TRBJ1-1; v_gene: TRBV7-2; CDR3aa: CASSSTPHEAEAFF; CDR3nt: TGTGCCAGCAGTTCGACTCCACACGAGGCTGAAGCTTTCTTT
d_gene: NA; abundance: few; j_gene: TRBJ1-1; v_gene: TRBV6-1; CDR3aa: CASSPTRAGEAFF; CDR3nt: TGTGCCAGCAGTCCCACCCGGGCTGGTGAAGCTTTCTTT
d_gene: NA; abundance: NA; j_gene: TRBJ1-3; v_gene: TRBV9; CDR3aa: CASSVGSPGDGNTIYF; CDR3nt: TGTGCCAGCAGCGTAGGTTCCCCGGGGGACGGAAACACCATATATTTT
d_gene: TRBD1; abundance: NA; j_gene: TRBJ1-3; v_gene: TRBV7-9; CDR3aa: CASSLDGAGGSNTIYF; CDR3nt: TGTGCCAGCAGCCTAGACGGGGCAGGGGGCTCAAACACCATATATTTT
d_gene: TRBD1; abundance: few; j_gene: TRBJ1-5; v_gene: TRBV5-1; CDR3aa: CASSWDRVSNQPQHF; CDR3nt: TGCGCCAGCAGCTGGGACAGGGTTAGCAATCAGCCCCAGCATTTT
d_gene: NA; abundance: NA; j_gene: TRBJ1-1; v_gene: TRBV2; CDR3aa: CASSPTLEYTEAFF; CDR3nt: TGTGCCAGCAGCCCAACACTAGAATACACTGAAGCTTTCTTT
d_gene: TRBD1; abundance: NA; j_gene: TRBJ2-7; v_gene: TRBV6-6; CDR3aa: CASSKWDRDYEQYF; CDR3nt: TGTGCCAGCAGTAAATGGGACAGGGACTACGAGCAGTACTTC
d_gene: NA; abundance: NA; j_gene: TRBJ1-1; v_gene: TRBV15; CDR3aa: CATSQESGGTEAFF; CDR3nt: TGTGCCACCAGCCAGGAATCCGGGGGTACTGAAGCTTTCTTT
d_gene: TRBD1; abundance: many; j_gene: TRBJ1-2; v_gene: TRBV19; CDR3aa: CASRPKTGGLGYTF; CDR3nt: TGTGCCAGTAGACCAAAGACAGGGGGCCTTGGCTACACCTTC
d_gene: NA; abundance: NA; j_gene: TRBJ1-2; v_gene: TRBV7-9; CDR3aa: CASSLSARGKSGYGYTF; CDR3nt: TGTGCCAGCAGCTTAAGCGCCCGGGGGAAAAGCGGCTATGGCTACACCTTC
d_gene: TRBD1; abundance: NA; j_gene: TRBJ1-1; v_gene: TRBV11-2; CDR3aa: CASSPGGDRGWTEAFF; CDR3nt: TGTGCCAGCAGCCCGGGCGGGGACAGGGGGTGGACTGAAGCTTTCTTT
d_gene: TRBD1; abundance: many; j_gene: TRBJ1-5; v_gene: TRBV24-1; CDR3aa: CASRRDSDNQPQHF; CDR3nt: TGTGCCAGCAGGAGGGACAGCGACAATCAGCCCCAGCATTTT
d_gene: TRBD2; abundance: many; j_gene: TRBJ2-7; v_gene: TRBV4-1; CDR3aa: CASSQDRGGAYEQYF; CDR3nt: TGCGCCAGCAGCCAAGATCGGGGGGGGGCCTACGAGCAGTACTTC
d_gene: TRBD1; abundance: once; j_gene: TRBJ1-5; v_gene: TRBV24-1; CDR3aa: CASSVATGDQPQHF; CDR3nt: TGTGCCAGCAGTGTGGCGACAGGGGATCAGCCCCAGCATTTT
d_gene: TRBD2; abundance: NA; j_gene: TRBJ2-7; v_gene: TRBV29-1; CDR3aa: CSVETGQGGGGNYEQYF; CDR3nt: TGCAGCGTTGAAACGGGTCAGGGCGGGGGTGGGAACTACGAGCAGTACTTC
d_gene: NA; abundance: many; j_gene: TRBJ1-2; v_gene: TRBV25-1; CDR3aa: CATGRDTQGYTF; CDR3nt: TGTGCCACTGGAAGGGACACCCAAGGCTACACCTTC
d_gene: NA; abundance: NA; j_gene: TRBJ1-5; v_gene: TRBV29-1; CDR3aa: CSVEDRRQAQHF; CDR3nt: TGCAGCGTTGAAGATCGGAGACAGGCCCAGCATTTT
d_gene: NA; abundance: few; j_gene: TRBJ1-2; v_gene: TRBV3-1; CDR3aa: CASSGRSGYGYTF; CDR3nt: TGTGCCAGCAGCGGCCGGTCGGGCTATGGCTACACCTTC
d_gene: NA; abundance: once; j_gene: TRBJ1-2; v_gene: TRBV10-2; CDR3aa: CASSEGPTNYGYTF; CDR3nt: TGTGCCAGCAGTGAAGGGCCAACTAACTATGGCTACACCTTC
d_gene: NA; abundance: many; j_gene: TRBJ1-1; v_gene: TRBV29-1; CDR3aa: CSVGVARAYTEAFF; CDR3nt: TGCAGCGTTGGGGTGGCCAGGGCCTACACTGAAGCTTTCTTT
d_gene: NA; abundance: NA; j_gene: TRBJ2-5; v_gene: TRBV29-1; CDR3aa: CSVEFGGRFF; CDR3nt: TGCAGCGTTGAATTCGGGGGGCGCTTCTTC
d_gene: TRBD1; abundance: NA; j_gene: TRBJ2-2; v_gene: TRBV2; CDR3aa: CASSEESLWTGERSGELFF; CDR3nt: TGTGCCAGCAGTGAAGAAAGCCTGTGGACAGGGGAGAGGTCCGGGGAGCTGTTTTTT
d_gene: NA; abundance: few; j_gene: TRBJ1-1; v_gene: TRBV6-1; CDR3aa: CASFRTGGTEAFF; CDR3nt: TGTGCCAGCTTCAGGACTGGCGGCACTGAAGCTTTCTTT
d_gene: TRBD1; abundance: few; j_gene: TRBJ1-1; v_gene: TRBV19; CDR3aa: CASSDDRDMNTEAFF; CDR3nt: TGTGCCAGTAGCGACGACAGGGACATGAACACTGAAGCTTTCTTT
d_gene: NA; abundance: many; j_gene: TRBJ2-5; v_gene: TRBV7-9; CDR3aa: CASSPGTAVGTQYF; CDR3nt: TGTGCCAGCAGCCCGGGGACGGCCGTGGGGACCCAGTACTTC
d_gene: NA; abundance: many; j_gene: TRBJ2-6; v_gene: TRBV29-1; CDR3aa: CSVLTSGANVLTF; CDR3nt: TGCAGCGTTTTAACCTCTGGGGCCAACGTCCTGACTTTC
d_gene: NA; abundance: NA; j_gene: TRBJ1-6; v_gene: TRBV6-6; CDR3aa: CASTLTRGDSPLHF; CDR3nt: TGTGCCAGCACCCTCACGCGGGGGGATTCACCCCTCCACTTT
d_gene: NA; abundance: few; j_gene: TRBJ1-3; v_gene: TRBV20-1; CDR3aa: CSARDVRVPGSGNTIYF; CDR3nt: TGCAGTGCTAGAGATGTGAGGGTCCCTGGGTCTGGAAACACCATATATTTT
d_gene: NA; abundance: NA; j_gene: TRBJ2-5; v_gene: TRBV10-3; CDR3aa: CAISEKGRETQYF; CDR3nt: TGTGCCATCAGTGAGAAGGGCCGGGAGACCCAGTACTTC
d_gene: NA; abundance: many; j_gene: TRBJ1-1; v_gene: TRBV10-3; CDR3aa: CAISESEVSFTEAFF; CDR3nt: TGTGCCATCAGTGAGTCGGAGGTTAGTTTCACTGAAGCTTTCTTT
d_gene: TRBD1; abundance: NA; j_gene: TRBJ1-1; v_gene: TRBV7-2; CDR3aa: CASSKDRVNAITEAFF; CDR3nt: TGTGCCAGCAGCAAGGACAGGGTCAATGCGATCACTGAAGCTTTCTTT
d_gene: TRBD2; abundance: NA; j_gene: TRBJ2-7; v_gene: TRBV15; CDR3aa: CATSRDDSGRVSYEQYF; CDR3nt: TGTGCCACCAGCAGAGATGATAGCGGGAGGGTCTCCTACGAGCAGTACTTC
d_gene: NA; abundance: many; j_gene: TRBJ2-7; v_gene: TRBV20-1; CDR3aa: CSASGTASDAYEQYF; CDR3nt: TGCAGTGCTAGTGGCACGGCAAGCGACGCCTACGAGCAGTACTTC
d_gene: NA; abundance: NA; j_gene: TRBJ1-4; v_gene: TRBV25-1; CDR3aa: CASGTAPGTSEKLFF; CDR3nt: TGCGCCAGCGGGACCGCCCCTGGAACGTCTGAAAAACTGTTTTTT
d_gene: TRBD1; abundance: NA; j_gene: TRBJ1-2; v_gene: TRBV29-1; CDR3aa: CSAMGQGDRGYTF; CDR3nt: TGCAGCGCTATGGGACAGGGGGATCGTGGCTACACCTTC
d_gene: NA; abundance: NA; j_gene: TRBJ2-7; v_gene: TRBV2; CDR3aa: CASSPLRDGTYEQYF; CDR3nt: TGTGCCAGCAGCCCCCTCCGGGACGGAACCTACGAGCAGTACTTC
d_gene: NA; abundance: once; j_gene: TRBJ2-2; v_gene: TRBV9; CDR3aa: CASSVDGQNTGELFF; CDR3nt: TGTGCCAGCAGCGTAGACGGACAGAACACCGGGGAGCTGTTTTTT
d_gene: NA; abundance: NA; j_gene: TRBJ2-5; v_gene: TRBV29-1; CDR3aa: CSRPGVGETQYF; CDR3nt: TGCAGCCGTCCAGGGGTCGGAGAGACCCAGTACTTC
d_gene: NA; abundance: NA; j_gene: TRBJ1-2; v_gene: TRBV19; CDR3aa: CASSMLDGTHNAYGYTF; CDR3nt: TGTGCCAGTAGTATGCTCGACGGGACACACAATGCCTATGGCTACACCTTC
d_gene: NA; abundance: NA; j_gene: TRBJ1-1; v_gene: TRBV7-2; CDR3aa: CATSGFTNTEAFF; CDR3nt: TGTGCCACCTCAGGGTTCACGAACACTGAAGCTTTCTTT
d_gene: NA; abundance: NA; j_gene: TRBJ2-7; v_gene: TRBV2; CDR3aa: CASSHNLDTWAYEQYF; CDR3nt: TGTGCCAGCAGCCATAATTTGGACACCTGGGCCTACGAGCAGTACTTC
d_gene: NA; abundance: once; j_gene: TRBJ1-5; v_gene: TRBV7-2; CDR3aa: CASSLPPAGGETQHF; CDR3nt: TGTGCCAGCAGCTTACCCCCTGCAGGAGGGGAGACCCAGCATTTT
d_gene: NA; abundance: few; j_gene: TRBJ2-7; v_gene: TRBV2; CDR3aa: CASTLQGSLWEQYF; CDR3nt: TGTGCCAGCACCTTACAGGGTTCTCTCTGGGAGCAGTACTTC
d_gene: NA; abundance: NA; j_gene: TRBJ1-2; v_gene: TRBV7-9; CDR3aa: CASSPRMEGYTF; CDR3nt: TGTGCCAGCTCACCACGAATGGAAGGCTACACCTTC
d_gene: NA; abundance: once; j_gene: TRBJ2-5; v_gene: TRBV20-1; CDR3aa: CSARDWLVQETQYF; CDR3nt: TGCAGTGCTAGAGATTGGTTAGTCCAAGAGACCCAGTACTTC
d_gene: NA; abundance: many; j_gene: TRBJ1-2; v_gene: TRBV2; CDR3aa: CASSEQQNYGYTF; CDR3nt: TGTGCCAGCAGTGAACAACAGAACTATGGCTACACCTTC
d_gene: NA; abundance: NA; j_gene: TRBJ1-3; v_gene: TRBV10-2; CDR3aa: CASSYGGPSGNTIYF; CDR3nt: TGTGCCAGCAGTTACGGGGGCCCGTCTGGAAACACCATATATTTT
d_gene: NA; abundance: NA; j_gene: TRBJ1-5; v_gene: TRBV2; CDR3aa: CASTGRGQPQHF; CDR3nt: TGTGCCAGCACAGGGAGGGGTCAGCCCCAGCATTTT